Listed here are 10 T cell receptor beta chains from one sample, sequenced in a study of T cells in Graves' hyperthyroidism and ophthalmopathy. RNA transcripts were the template for amplifying TCR beta CDR3 regions. An initial round of RT-PCR targeting the TCR CDR3 relied on the HTBI primer set. From the multiplex PCR reads, TCRdb called clonotypes with MiXCR, one entry per CDR3 protein. The sample lists around 420,000 distinct CDR3 sequences; 15% to 19% were seen once. Sequencing used blood. The origin of the receptors is a woman aged 18-30 years with Graves' hyperthyroidism.

This clonotype was counted many times. The chain recombines TRBV3-1 with TRBJ2-7; TRBD2 aligns across 10 bases. The CDR3 is made up of 17 amino acids. Germline CDR1 is LGHDT and CDR2 is YNNKEL (reference sequence). V was clipped by 3 bases and J by 1 base; unmatched bases: 9. The CDR3 DNA is TGTGCCAGCAGCCATCTTCGACTAGCGGGTACATCCTACGAGCAGTACTTC. It is translated as CASSHLRLAGTSYEQYF.

Many counts were recorded for this clonotype. The CDR3 sequence: CASHLAGVSNEQFF. In nucleotides, the CDR3 is TGTGCCAGCCACCTAGCGGGAGTATCAAATGAGCAGTTCTTC. This sequence joins TRBV27 and TRBJ2-1; 10 nucleotides match TRBD2. V gave up 8 bases and J gave up 7 bases; unmatched junction bases: 8. Germline CDR1 and CDR2: MNHEY and SMNVEV (reference sequence). This CDR3 contains 14 residues.

This clonotype was recorded at least ten times. The genes are TRBV10-3 and TRBJ2-7, with 13 bases aligning to TRBD2. V lost 6 bases and J lost 1; bases outside the gene matches: 6. Germline CDR1 reads ENHRY; CDR2 reads SYGVKD. The CDR3 consists of 16 residues. CDR3 loop: CAIRSWTSGSSYEQYF. CDR3 nucleotides: TGTGCCATCAGAAGCTGGACTAGCGGGAGTTCCTACGAGCAGTACTTC.

This clonotype is a singleton in its sample. This rearrangement joins TRBV28 to TRBJ1-2, with 9 positions matching TRBD1. Trimming at V came to 5 bases and at J to 3 bases, leaving 7 bases not matched to a gene. This CDR3 has 15 amino acids. CDR1 MDHEN and CDR2 SYDVKM come from the germline V gene. The CDR3 DNA reads as TGTGCCAGCAGTACCGGGACAGGGCTTGACTATGGCTACACCTTC. Translated, it gives CASSTGTGLDYGYTF.

This clonotype was recorded at least ten times. The chain recombines TRBV30 with TRBJ2-5; D is ambiguous. V shed 3 bases and J shed 5 bases, with 7 bases lying between them. CDR1 and CDR2 from the germline V gene are GTSNPN and SVGIG (reference sequence). The CDR3 length is 11 residues. The CDR3: CAWRVRETQYF. The CDR3 DNA reads TGTGCCTGGAGAGTTAGGGAGACCCAGTACTTC.

The chain recombines TRBV29-1 with TRBJ2-1; TRBD2 agrees at 8 bases. From germline, CDR1 is SQVTM and CDR2 ANQGSEA. Trimming took 7 bases from V and 7 from J; bases not matched to a gene: 9. The CDR3 length is 13 residues. The CDR3 is CSAAGLARNEQFF. Here the CDR3 DNA reads TGCAGCGCCGCTGGACTAGCAAGGAATGAGCAGTTCTTC.

This clonotype occurred a few times. A much larger clone lies one base from this, so it may be a read error. This rearrangement joins TRBV12-3 or TRBV12-4 to TRBJ2-1; D perhaps matches TRBD2 (5 bases). The CDR3 extends over 16 amino acids. Trimming shortened V by 1 base and J by 8 bases, and 18 bases separated the two germline ends. DNA of the CDR3: TGTGCCAGCAGTTTAGGGCGGGTAAAAGGGTACGATGAGCAGTTCTTC. It translates to CASSLGRVKGYDEQFF.

This clonotype has a count of ten or more. V gene TRBV11-2 combines with J gene TRBJ1-1; a weak D match, TRBD1 (6 bases). Germline-derived CDR1 and CDR2 are SGHAT and FQNNGV. CDR3 length: 15 residues. V lost 4 bases and J lost 1, with 13 bases in between. The CDR3 protein is CASSSTGIGNTEAFF. CDR3 nucleotide sequence: TGTGCCAGCAGCTCCACAGGGATCGGGAACACTGAAGCTTTCTTT.

This chain joins TRBV6-1 and TRBJ2-7, with D possibly being TRBD2 (6 bases). The CDR3 is made up of 16 amino acids. Looked up from germline, CDR1 is MNHNS and CDR2 is SASEGT. The V and J ends lost 6 bases and 5 bases respectively, with 23 bases between them. This CDR3 is CASRPNGRGLLHEQYF. The CDR3 bases are TGTGCCAGCAGGCCTAACGGTCGGGGGTTGCTCCACGAGCAGTACTTC.

This clonotype was observed at least ten times. This chain uses TRBV11-2 with TRBJ1-6; tentative D call: TRBD1 (5 bases). CDR1 and CDR2 from the germline V gene are SGHAT and FQNNGV. Trimming stripped 1 base from V and 9 bases from J, with 16 bases between. This CDR3 region has 16 residues. The CDR3 sequence is CASSLGYRTPSSPLHF. Here the CDR3 DNA reads TGTGCCAGCAGCTTAGGGTACAGGACCCCAAGTTCACCCCTCCACTTT.